These 28 T cell receptor beta chains were all obtained from the same sample, sequenced in a study of shared clonotypes between healthy human individuals. Sequenced by immunoSEQ multiplex PCR; TCRdb stores in-frame clones only, minus some. The sample lists around 1.9 million clones, 80% to 95% occurring once. Naive CD8 cells comprised CD45RO-negative, CCR7-positively selected cells, excluding terminally differentiated effector memory CD45RA+ cells. The sequencing input was naive CD8+ T cells from PBMCs. These receptors all stem from a man younger than 30 in good health. Some clones in this sample may be carry-over from other donors' samples.

The J gene is TRBJ2-5, the V gene TRBV15; 7 positions match TRBD2. Germline trimming cut 8 bases from V and 2 bases from J; bases unmatched to any gene: 5. The CDR3 extends over 13 amino acids. Looked up from germline, CDR1 is LNHNV and CDR2 is YYDKDF (reference sequence). The CDR3 DNA reads as TGTGCCACCGGGGAGGGGCGGCAAGAGACCCAGTACTTC. Encoded protein: CATGEGRQETQYF.

The chain couples TRBV25-1 to TRBJ2-7; 8 nucleotides match TRBD2. The V gene's germline CDR1 is MGHDK and CDR2 SYGVNS. Trimming removed 4 bases from V and 5 bases from J; junction bases left unmatched: 7. CDR3 length: 14 amino acids. This chain's CDR3 is CASSVGGRSHEQYF. CDR3 DNA sequence: TGTGCCAGCAGTGTGGGCGGGAGGTCTCACGAGCAGTACTTC.

In this sample, this clone turned up once. The sample holds other DNA sequences that translate to the same CDR3. This chain joins TRBV27 and TRBJ2-1; 10 nucleotides agree with TRBD2. V shed 5 bases, J shed 3 bases, and the junction held 4 bases outside the gene matches. Germline V gene sequence: CDR1 MNHEY, CDR2 SMNVEV (reference sequence). The CDR3 has 15 residues. CDR3 bases: TGTGCCAGCAGTCTAGCGGGGGAAGGCTACAATGAGCAGTTCTTC. Translated, it gives CASSLAGEGYNEQFF.

In its sample, this clone was seen a few times. The CDR3 bases are TGCAGTGCTCCCCTGAACACTGAAGCTTTCTTT. Encoded protein: CSAPLNTEAFF. The chain joins TRBV20-1 to TRBJ1-1; no definite D call. The germline gives CDR1 DFQATT, CDR2 SNEGSKA (reference sequence). The CDR3 has 11 amino acids. V was shortened by 5 bases and J by 0 bases, with 4 bases between the two germline ends.

The chain couples TRBV18 to TRBJ2-7; TRBD2 might be the D (6 bases). The CDR3 sequence is 14 residues long. The V gene's germline CDR1 is KGHSH and CDR2 LQKENI. Trimming removed 5 bases at V and 2 bases at J, with 13 bases between. CDR3 nucleotide sequence: TGTGCCAGCTCAGGCGGGGAGGCGGCCTACGAGCAGTACTTC. As protein: CASSGGEAAYEQYF.

J is TRBJ1-2 and V is TRBV6-6; a weak D match, TRBD1 (6 bases). The germline CDR1 and CDR2 sequences are MNHNY and SVGAGI (reference sequence). This CDR3 has 15 residues. Trimming left V 6 bases short and J 2 bases short, with 16 bases between. CDR3 coding DNA: TGTGCCAGCAGCCACGTCGGGGGGCCGAACTATGGCTACACCTTC. This sequence encodes CASSHVGGPNYGYTF.

This rearrangement joins TRBV5-6 to TRBJ2-2, with 13 bases lining up with TRBD2. Germline assignment: CDR1 SGHDT and CDR2 YYEEEE. V lost 6 bases, J lost 3 bases, and 2 bases stayed unmatched. This CDR3 contains 15 residues. The CDR3 spells CASKLAGGYTGELFF. The CDR3 nucleotides read TGTGCCAGCAAACTAGCGGGAGGGTACACCGGGGAGCTGTTTTTT.

V and J are TRBV25-1 and TRBJ1-6, with D tentatively TRBD1 (6 bases). The V gene's germline CDR1 is MGHDK and CDR2 SYGVNS. The CDR3 runs to 18 residues. V dropped 8 bases and J dropped 7 bases, with 27 bases sitting between them. CDR3 nucleotide sequence: TGTGCCAGCCGCCCCCAGGGGATGATAACGCAGAAGAATTCACCCCTCCACTTT. As protein: CASRPQGMITQKNSPLHF.

This chain connects TRBV27 to TRBJ2-3, with a possible D match to TRBD1 (5 bases). The length of the CDR3 is 14 residues. CDR1 is MNHEY and CDR2 is SMNVEV in the germline V gene (reference sequence). V lost 3 bases, J lost 2 bases, and 9 bases lay in between. The CDR3 coding sequence is TGTGCCAGCAGTTTCTCTGGGGCCACAGATACGCAGTATTTT. Protein product: CASSFSGATDTQYF.

The V gene is TRBV7-8, the J gene TRBJ2-5; D uncertain. Per germline, CDR1 SGHVS and CDR2 FQNEAQ. The CDR3 consists of 12 residues. V lost 3 bases and J lost 5, with 7 bases in between. The CDR3 region has the DNA TGTGCCAGCAGCTTTTTCGGGGAGACCCAGTACTTC. Its translation is CASSFFGETQYF.

V and J are TRBV13 and TRBJ2-7; D may be TRBD2 (5 bases). Germline lookup yields CDR1 PRHDT and CDR2 FYEKMQ (reference sequence). The CDR3 spans 15 residues. V lost 5 bases and J lost 1, with 15 bases in between. CDR3 in DNA: TGTGCCAGCAGCCCCTCCGGGGTCTTGTCCTACGAGCAGTACTTC. This gives the protein CASSPSGVLSYEQYF.

This clone was observed a single time. Other nucleotide sequences from this sample produce the same CDR3. This sequence joins TRBV9 and TRBJ2-7; 7 nucleotides line up with TRBD2. CDR1 is SGDLS and CDR2 is YYNGEE in the germline V gene. This CDR3 comprises 14 residues. The trim removed 5 bases at V and 0 bases at J, leaving 5 bases unmatched. CDR3 nucleotides: TGTGCCAGCAGTCCTAGCGGAAACTCCTACGAGCAGTACTTC. Its translation: CASSPSGNSYEQYF.

Of note for this clone: Other DNA sequences within the sample encode an identical CDR3. The chain employs TRBV19 and TRBJ2-7; TRBD1 agrees at 7 bases. Germline values: CDR1 LNHDA, CDR2 SQIVND (reference sequence). V gave up 5 bases and J gave up 3 bases; unmatched junction bases: 4. CDR3 length: 13 residues. As DNA, the CDR3 is TGTGCCAGTAGTTACAGGGGCGGCTACGAGCAGTACTTC. Translated: CASSYRGGYEQYF.

The chain uses TRBV4-1 and TRBJ1-6, with D possibly TRBD1 on 6 matching bases. Germline V gene sequence: CDR1 MGHRA, CDR2 YSYEKL. V was shortened by 4 bases and J by 2 bases, with 18 bases between the two germline ends. The CDR3 contains 18 residues. The CDR3 here is CASSPVDRRRTYNSPLHF. For the CDR3, the DNA is TGCGCCAGCAGCCCCGTTGACAGGCGAAGGACCTATAATTCACCCCTCCACTTT.

The chain couples TRBV10-3 to TRBJ1-1; TRBD1 is a possible D gene (5 bases). V lost 4 bases and J lost 3, with 18 bases in between. This CDR3 is 16 amino acids long. The germline V gene encodes CDR1 ENHRY and CDR2 SYGVKD. The CDR3 DNA sequence: TGTGCCATCAGTGCTTTGACAGCGGCTGAGTACACTGAAGCTTTCTTT. It yields the protein CAISALTAAEYTEAFF.

A remark on this clone: This sample also contains other DNA sequences that code for the same CDR3. J is TRBJ2-3 and V is TRBV4-1; no definite D call. CDR1 MGHRA and CDR2 YSYEKL come from the germline V gene. V gave up 3 bases and J gave up 0 bases, with 4 bases separating them. This CDR3 spans 13 amino acids. The CDR3 region is CASSQTSTDTQYF. The CDR3 nucleotides read TGCGCCAGCAGCCAGACCAGCACAGATACGCAGTATTTT.

This clone was picked up a small number of times. V is TRBV28 and J is TRBJ2-2; D may be TRBD1 or TRBD2 (5 bases each). V lost 6 bases and J 7 bases, leaving 9 bases between the germline ends. The CDR3 loop spans 12 amino acids. CDR1 is MDHEN and CDR2 is SYDVKM in the germline V gene. The CDR3 protein is CASRGVGGELFF. CDR3 coding DNA: TGTGCCAGCAGGGGGGTTGGCGGGGAGCTGTTTTTT.

The CDR3: CASSRREGISETQYF. CDR3 nucleotide sequence: TGTGCCAGCAGCAGACGGGAGGGGATTTCAGAGACCCAGTACTTC. The rearrangement uses TRBV21-1 and TRBJ2-5; the D call in the table, TRBD2, was not verified against the DNA. TRBV21-1 has pseudogene status. The CDR3 consists of 15 residues.

The gene calls are TRBV5-6 and TRBJ1-2, with 9 nucleotides matching TRBD1. The CDR3 is 13 amino acids. Germline V lookup: CDR1 SGHDT, CDR2 YYEEEE. Germline trimming cut 0 bases from V and 13 bases from J; bases unmatched to any gene: 7. Here the CDR3 reads CASSLGGDRVLTF. CDR3 DNA sequence: TGTGCCAGCAGCTTGGGCGGGGACAGGGTCCTCACCTTC.

The V gene is TRBV2, the J gene TRBJ2-7, with TRBD1 matching 7 bases. The germline V gene encodes CDR1 SNHLY and CDR2 FYNNEI. Unmatched junction bases numbered 5, after V lost 8 bases and J lost 4 bases. The CDR3 is 12 amino acids. CDR3 in amino acids: CASSNRGYEQYF. CDR3 nucleotide sequence: TGTGCCAGCTCAAACAGGGGATACGAGCAGTACTTC.

V and J are TRBV4-1 and TRBJ1-2; 7 bases map to TRBD1. Germline V gene sequence: CDR1 MGHRA, CDR2 YSYEKL. This CDR3 comprises 19 residues. V lost 3 bases and J lost 3; bases outside the gene matches: 19. The CDR3 DNA reads as TGCGCCAGCAGCCATCTGTCCACCGCGACAGGGAGTGGTTACTATGGCTACACCTTC. It translates to CASSHLSTATGSGYYGYTF.

This clone has only one observation. The chain links TRBV29-1 to TRBJ1-4; 8 nucleotides align to TRBD1. V lost 5 bases and J lost 5; bases outside the gene matches: 7. Germline V gene sequence: CDR1 SQVTM, CDR2 ANQGSEA. The CDR3 extends over 14 amino acids. The DNA of the CDR3 is TGCAGCGTTTCGCAGACAGGGGCAAATGAAAAACTGTTTTTT. Translation gives CSVSQTGANEKLFF.

The V gene is TRBV19, the J gene TRBJ2-7; D not certain. The CDR3 length is 15 residues. V lost 4 bases to trimming and J lost 2 bases, with 15 bases between them. Germline CDR1 reads LNHDA; CDR2 reads SQIVND (reference sequence). The CDR3 coding sequence is TGTGCCAGTAGTACCGACTTGACTGGCACCTACGAGCAGTACTTC. As protein: CASSTDLTGTYEQYF.

V is TRBV2 and J is TRBJ2-7, with 14 positions matching TRBD2. The CDR3 length is 16 residues. Trimming cost V 9 bases and J 3 bases; bases outside gene matches: 10. CDR1 is SNHLY and CDR2 is FYNNEI in the germline V gene. DNA of the CDR3: TGTGCCAGTACCCCGGGACTAGCGGGAGCGATCTACGAGCAGTACTTC. As protein: CASTPGLAGAIYEQYF.

The genes are TRBV4-1 and TRBJ2-2, with D possibly matching TRBD1 (5 bases). V was cut by 4 bases and J by 1 base, with 16 bases left in between. CDR3 length: 17 amino acids. CDR1 MGHRA and CDR2 YSYEKL come from the germline V gene. This CDR3 reads CASSPDPGRGNTGELFF. DNA of the CDR3: TGCGCCAGCAGCCCCGACCCAGGGCGAGGGAACACCGGGGAGCTGTTTTTT.

V gene TRBV15 combines with J gene TRBJ2-6, with D perhaps TRBD1 (6 bases). The germline gives CDR1 LNHNV, CDR2 YYDKDF (reference sequence). V was pared by 4 bases and J by 0 bases, with 13 bases between. The CDR3 extends over 17 amino acids. The CDR3 reads CATSKGGGGSGANVLTF. In DNA, the CDR3 is TGTGCCACCAGCAAAGGGGGTGGCGGCTCTGGGGCCAACGTCCTGACTTTC.

The chain combines TRBV27 with TRBJ2-5; a possible D gene is TRBD1 (5 bases). Germline CDR1 is MNHEY and CDR2 is SMNVEV (reference sequence). V was trimmed by 0 bases and J by 2 bases, leaving 13 bases between them. The CDR3 contains 16 residues. The CDR3 region has the DNA TGTGCCAGCAGTTTATCCCGGACACTCTTACAAGAGACCCAGTACTTC. Encoded protein: CASSLSRTLLQETQYF.

This rearrangement joins TRBV19 to TRBJ1-2; D is undetermined. The CDR3 is 14 residues long. Trimming took 1 base from V and 5 from J, leaving 11 bases between them. CDR1 and CDR2 from the germline V gene are LNHDA and SQIVND (reference sequence). The CDR3 bases are TGTGCCAGTAGTATAGGTGGAGAGAGATATGGCTACACCTTC. Translation gives CASSIGGERYGYTF.